This T cell receptor beta chain was sequenced for a study of control samples from healthy donors and cancer patients. Assay used: immunoSEQ multiplex PCR; TCRdb lists only in-frame clones, some missing. The table shows hundreds of thousands of clones, with about nine tenths occurring only once. Trimming removed 6 bases from V and 1 base from J, with 23 bases in between. Germline lookup yields CDR1 LGHNT and CDR2 FRNRAP. The CDR3 is 18 residues long. The source of this sequence is a man aged 40-50 years with head and neck cancer. Sequencing was performed on PBMCs. The chain couples TRBV12-5 to TRBJ2-3; D perhaps matches TRBD2 (5 bases). The CDR3 nucleotides are TGTGCTAGTGGCCCTCCTATCGCCGAGGGCAGAGGCACAGATACGCAGTATTTT. Protein product: CASGPPIAEGRGTDTQYF.